This TCR beta chain is drawn from a study of cytomegalovirus exposure and HLA in healthy donors. Study-wide background: From around 180 million T cells, an earlier analysis saw 117 million unique TCR beta sequences. Within an early data release were about 90 million unique TCRs drawn from HLA-typed donors. Regarding the study as a whole: Most TCR sequences showed up rarely, but some public TCRs showed up in many donors. In an earlier analysis, productive rearrangement rates for most beta V segments clustered near 87% or 30%.

CDR1 and CDR2 from the germline V gene are MDHEN and SYDVKM. The CDR3 has 13 residues. Worth noting for this clone: What it binds is unknown.

Both 60 Vbeta primers and 13 Jbeta primers went into the PCR. The assay was immunoSEQ multiplex PCR, and TCRdb's table has in-frame clones only and misses some. The data show roughly 150,000 clones, over 70% seen once. This sequence originates from a woman in her thirties or forties in good health and CMV-seronegative. The sample taken for sequencing was PBMCs. The chain carries TRBV28 and TRBJ2-5, with D perhaps TRBD1 (5 bases). Matching the DNA end better, TRBJ2-7 makes the J call doubtful. CDR3 protein: CASTWGRSDEQYF. The CDR3 nucleotides are TGTGCCAGCACCTGGGGCAGATCGGACGAGCAGTACTTC.